This T cell receptor (beta chain) was recovered during a study of radiotherapy plus CTLA-4 blockade in lung cancer. In the study overall: Disease control was achieved by less than 40% of patients, and objective responses by 18%. Study results and caveats: Dynamics of early blood T cell clones, together with interferon-beta, were reportedly the best predictors of response. After radiotherapy and ipilimumab, tumor-derived clones expanded in peripheral blood.

In regard to this clone: No antigen is known for it.

The CDR3 runs to 18 residues. Trimming took 1 base from V and 6 from J, leaving 25 bases between them. Only in-frame clones appear in the TCRdb table, and some are missing; sequencing was by immunoSEQ multiplex PCR. This sample has 120,000 or so clones, with just under 90% found just once. The chain recombines TRBV23-1 with TRBJ2-7, with D perhaps given as TRBD1 or TRBD2 (6 bases each). TRBV23-1 is given ORF status, its function remaining uncertain. This clonotype originated in a human donor with non-small cell lung cancer that progressed on radiotherapy plus ipilimumab. The sample here was peripheral blood, taken from a patient treated with radiotherapy plus ipilimumab. The CDR3 loop is CASSQYSLGGVYSSEQYF. In DNA form, the CDR3 reads TGCGCCAGCAGTCAATACTCCCTGGGGGGCGTTTATTCCAGCGAGCAGTACTTC.